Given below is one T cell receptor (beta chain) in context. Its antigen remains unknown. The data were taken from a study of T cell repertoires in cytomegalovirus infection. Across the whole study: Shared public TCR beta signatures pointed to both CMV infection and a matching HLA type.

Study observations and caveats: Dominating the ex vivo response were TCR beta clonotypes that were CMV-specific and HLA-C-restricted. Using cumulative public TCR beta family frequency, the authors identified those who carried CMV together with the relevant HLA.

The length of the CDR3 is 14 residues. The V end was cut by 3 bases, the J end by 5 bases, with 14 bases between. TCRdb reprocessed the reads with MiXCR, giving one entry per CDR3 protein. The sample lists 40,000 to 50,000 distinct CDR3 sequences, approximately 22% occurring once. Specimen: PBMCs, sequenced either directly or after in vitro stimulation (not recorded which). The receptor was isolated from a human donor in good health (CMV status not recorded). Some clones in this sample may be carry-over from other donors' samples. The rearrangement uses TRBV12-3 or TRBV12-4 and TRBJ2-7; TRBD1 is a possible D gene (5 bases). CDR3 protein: CASSLWQGLNEQYF. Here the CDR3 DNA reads TGTGCCAGCAGTTTGTGGCAGGGTTTAAACGAGCAGTACTTC.